These 5 T cell receptor beta chains originate from one sample sequenced in a study of T cells in localized non-small cell lung cancer. Using immunoSEQ multiplex PCR, the repertoire was profiled, and TCRdb retains in-frame clones only, with some absent. The sample lists tens of thousands of clones, approximately 93% seen once, with just under 20% in the top ten. This sample comprised peripheral blood, obtained before any cancer treatment. Receptor source: a man aged 40 to 75 with stage I lung adenocarcinoma.

The chain is built from TRBV9 and TRBJ2-1; no firm D call. The length of the CDR3 is 13 residues. Germline loops: CDR1 SGDLS, CDR2 YYNGEE. V was trimmed by 1 base and J by 5 bases, leaving 7 bases between them. In nucleotides, the CDR3 is TGTGCCAGCAGCGTATCAGCTAACAATGAGCAGTTCTTC. This sequence encodes CASSVSANNEQFF.

The chain has TRBV10-3 and TRBJ2-7; D uncertain. V lost 0 bases and J 4 bases, leaving 4 bases between the germline ends. Per the germline V gene, CDR1 is ENHRY and CDR2 is SYGVKD. The CDR3 covers 12 residues. The CDR3 DNA reads as TGTGCCATCAGTGAGTCTCGATACGAGCAGTACTTC. The encoded protein is CAISESRYEQYF.

V and J are TRBV19 and TRBJ2-5; 7 nucleotides align to TRBD1. The germline gives CDR1 LNHDA, CDR2 SQIVND (reference sequence). The CDR3 covers 13 residues. The V and J ends lost 5 bases and 3 bases, in that order; junction bases with no gene match: 3. The CDR3 DNA is TGTGCCAGTAGTGGGGGACAGAAAGAGACCCAGTACTTC. Encoded protein: CASSGGQKETQYF.

The CDR3 bases are TGTGCCAGCAGCCCCGGGACTAGCAGAGAGACCCAGTACTTC. Translation: CASSPGTSRETQYF. This chain links TRBV6-5 with TRBJ2-5; 9 nucleotides align to TRBD2. V lost 6 bases, J lost 4 bases, and 6 bases stayed unmatched. Germline CDR1 reads MNHEY; CDR2 reads SVGAGI. The CDR3 extends over 14 amino acids.

The V and J genes are TRBV4-1 and TRBJ1-1; 8 bases agree with TRBD1. V gave up 4 bases and J gave up 4 bases; unmatched junction bases: 5. The CDR3 extends over 14 amino acids. Germline V gene lookup returns CDR1 MGHRA and CDR2 YSYEKL. The CDR3 DNA reads TGCGCCAGCAGCCCCTGGACAGGGCGCACTGAAGCTTTCTTT. It yields the protein CASSPWTGRTEAFF.